This is a list of T cell receptor beta chains from one sample in a study of cytomegalovirus exposure and HLA in healthy donors. The method was immunoSEQ multiplex PCR; TCRdb's version includes in-frame clones alone and lacks a portion of them. In the table there are a few hundred thousand clones, roughly 70% of which are singletons. The sequencing input was PBMCs. The origin of the receptors is a woman in her thirties in good health and CMV-seronegative. Each CDR3 is given with its conserved first and last residue. A D gene is named only where the DNA matches it firmly. For some rows the clone size is stated as once, few or many, or as a class when expanded; others skip it.

CASSPRQGADNEQFF	TGTGCCAGCAGCCCAAGACAGGGCGCGGACAATGAGCAGTTCTTC	TRBD1	.	TRBV13	TRBJ2-1
CASSVEGGRWDEQFF	TGTGCCAGCAGCGTAGAGGGCGGGAGATGGGATGAGCAGTTCTTC	TRBD2	.	TRBV9	TRBJ2-1
CAWGGTGAGYEQYF	TGTGCCTGGGGGGGGACAGGCGCGGGGTACGAGCAGTACTTC	TRBD1	few	TRBV30	TRBJ2-7
CASSLGGPGNTIYF	TGTGCCAGCAGTCTCGGGGGACCTGGAAACACCATATATTTT	.	.	TRBV27	TRBJ1-3
CASSAKGARTEAFF	TGTGCCAGCAGTGCAAAGGGGGCACGGACTGAAGCTTTCTTT	TRBD1	.	TRBV6-1	TRBJ1-1
CASTGLGANSNQPQHF	TGTGCCAGCACCGGCTTGGGGGCGAATAGCAATCAGCCCCAGCATTTT	.	.	TRBV9	TRBJ1-5
CASSLKGRLYAQGTGELFF	TGTGCCAGCAGCTTAAAAGGACGGCTTTACGCGCAGGGCACCGGGGAGCTGTTTTTT	.	.	TRBV5-8	TRBJ2-2
CAISPQQGRRSGANVLTF	TGTGCCATCAGCCCTCAACAGGGGCGAAGATCTGGGGCCAACGTCCTGACTTTC	TRBD1	.	TRBV7-9	TRBJ2-6
CASSPSSEGVDTQYF	TGTGCCAGCTCCCCGTCTAGCGAGGGCGTGGATACGCAGTATTTT	.	.	TRBV18	TRBJ2-3
CASSLGRGLSVDWGYTF	TGTGCCAGCAGTTTAGGGCGGGGGCTCAGCGTCGATTGGGGCTACACCTTC	.	.	TRBV27	TRBJ1-2
CASSLEGQMNTF	TGTGCCAGCAGCTTAGAGGGACAGATGAACACCTTC	TRBD1	.	TRBV11-2	TRBJ1-2
CSSSSSGLGRYADTQYF	TGTTCCAGCAGCTCCTCGGGACTAGGACGCTATGCAGATACGCAGTATTTT	TRBD2	.	TRBV7-9	TRBJ2-3
CASRVEGAGYNEQFF	TGTGCCAGTAGGGTGGAGGGGGCGGGGTACAATGAGCAGTTCTTC	.	few	TRBV19	TRBJ2-1